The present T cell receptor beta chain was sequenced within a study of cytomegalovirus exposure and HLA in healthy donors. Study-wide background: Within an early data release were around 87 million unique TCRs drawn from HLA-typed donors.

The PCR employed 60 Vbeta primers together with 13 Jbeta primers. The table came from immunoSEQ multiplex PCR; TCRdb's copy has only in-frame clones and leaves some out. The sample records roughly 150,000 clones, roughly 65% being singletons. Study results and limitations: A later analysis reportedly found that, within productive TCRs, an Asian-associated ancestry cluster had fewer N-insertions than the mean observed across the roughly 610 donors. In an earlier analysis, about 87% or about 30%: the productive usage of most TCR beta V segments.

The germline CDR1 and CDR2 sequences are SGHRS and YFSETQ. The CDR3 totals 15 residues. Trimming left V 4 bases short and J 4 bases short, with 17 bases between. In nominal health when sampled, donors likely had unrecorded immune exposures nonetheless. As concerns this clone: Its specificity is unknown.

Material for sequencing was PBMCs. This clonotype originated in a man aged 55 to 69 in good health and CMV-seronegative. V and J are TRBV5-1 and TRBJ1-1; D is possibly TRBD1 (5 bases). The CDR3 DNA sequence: TGCGCCAGCAGCATACAGGAGGGCTCGCTCACTGAAGCTTTCTTT. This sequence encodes CASSIQEGSLTEAFF.